A single sample gave rise to the 22 T cell receptor beta chains below, sequenced in a study of beta chain features in type 1 diabetes. Study results and caveats: Within each of all four CD4+ subsets, Type 1 diabetes patients had TCRB CDR3s that were moderately but significantly shorter.

The antigens these receptors bind are not known. Expressed TCRB transcripts got sequenced, as all isolated RNA was reverse transcribed. Method: immunoSEQ multiplex PCR; TCRdb's copy keeps in-frame clones and lacks some. Of 500,000 to 650,000 clones listed, over 10% were seen once; the top ten hold more than 0.1%. Sequencing was carried out using naive CD4+ T cells from blood. The receptor set was obtained from a man aged 25 to 40 with type 1 diabetes.

There are a few counts of this clone. The rearrangement links TRBV5-1 to TRBJ2-7; perhaps D is TRBD1 or TRBD2 (6 bases each). V lost 0 bases, J lost 5 bases, and 15 bases lay in between. The CDR3 runs 15 residues. Germline V gene lookup returns CDR1 SGHRS and CDR2 YFSETQ. CDR3 sequence: CASSLVSGGFDEQYF. The CDR3 DNA sequence: TGCGCCAGCAGCTTGGTGTCCGGGGGCTTTGACGAGCAGTACTTC. The full variable domain, rest sourced from reference TRBV5-1 and TRBJ2-7, is KAGVTQTPRYLIKTRGQQVTLSCSPISGHRSVSWYQQTPGQGLQFLFEYFSETQRNKGNFPGRFSGRQFSNSRSEMNVSTLELGDSALYLCASSLVSGGFDEQYFGPGTRLTVT.

The sample holds a few counts of this clone. The CDR3 is CASALTGGGEQYF. CDR3 coding DNA: TGTGCCAGCGCCCTTACAGGAGGTGGCGAGCAGTACTTC. The V and J genes are TRBV2 and TRBJ2-7; the D gene could be TRBD1 or TRBD2 (5 bases each). Trimming stripped 8 bases from V and 6 bases from J, with 17 bases between. CDR1 and CDR2 (germline): SNHLY, FYNNEI. This CDR3 contains 13 residues. Full variable domain (outside the CDR3, taken from reference TRBV2 and TRBJ2-7): EPEVTQTPSHQVTQMGQEVILRCVPISNHLYFYWYRQILGQKVEFLVSFYNNEISEKSEIFDDQFSVERPDGSNFTLKIRSTKLEDSAMYFCASALTGGGEQYFGPGTRLTVT.

V gene TRBV28 combines with J gene TRBJ2-5; possible D gene TRBD1, 6 bases. Germline CDR1 and CDR2: MDHEN and SYDVKM. CDR3 length: 14 amino acids. Trimming removed 4 bases at V and 2 bases at J, with 11 bases between. CDR3 nucleotide sequence: TGTGCCAGCAGTTCCGGACAGCTACAAGAGACCCAGTACTTC. It is translated as CASSSGQLQETQYF.

This chain links TRBV2 with TRBJ1-1; D gene ambiguous. The CDR3 sequence is 14 residues long. Looked up from germline, CDR1 is SNHLY and CDR2 is FYNNEI. V lost 5 bases, J lost 4 bases, and 14 bases lay in between. The CDR3 here is CASSPRDLGTEAFF. Here the CDR3 DNA reads TGTGCCAGCAGTCCGAGGGATTTGGGCACTGAAGCTTTCTTT.

This clone has a handful of counts. The chain links TRBV18 to TRBJ2-5; D remains unclear. V shed 0 bases and J shed 4 bases, with 9 bases lying between them. In germline, CDR1 is KGHSH, CDR2 LQKENI. The CDR3 totals 14 residues. CDR3 region: CASSPPTQRETQYF. For the CDR3, the DNA is TGTGCCAGCTCACCACCGACCCAGAGAGAGACCCAGTACTTC. The variable domain in full, with the rest retrieved from reference TRBV18 and TRBJ2-5, is NAGVMQNPRHLVRRRGQEARLRCSPMKGHSHVYWYRQLPEEGLKFMVYLQKENIIDESGMPKERFSAEFPKEGPSILRIQQVVRGDSAAYFCASSPPTQRETQYFGPGTRLLVL.

This chain joins TRBV19 and TRBJ1-1; no definite D call. Germline loops: CDR1 LNHDA, CDR2 SQIVND (reference sequence). V dropped 6 bases and J dropped 4 bases, with 9 bases sitting between them. This CDR3 comprises 12 residues. The CDR3 loop is CASRNPSTEAFF. CDR3 DNA: TGTGCCAGTAGAAATCCTAGCACTGAAGCTTTCTTT.

In this sample, this clone turned up a few times. This chain uses TRBV7-3 with TRBJ2-3, with 8 bases matching TRBD1. The J segment lost 5 bases and the V segment lost 4 bases, leaving 5 bases of the junction unmatched. This CDR3 has 14 amino acids. Germline lookup yields CDR1 SGHTA and CDR2 FQGTGA. As DNA, the CDR3 is TGTGCCAGCAGCTCCCCAGGACAGGGAGATACGCAGTATTTT. Translating gives CASSSPGQGDTQYF.

J is TRBJ2-5 and V is TRBV7-2; 10 bases match TRBD2. The CDR3 runs to 18 residues. Germline V gene lookup returns CDR1 SGHTA and CDR2 FQGNSA. V lost 4 bases, J lost 7 bases, and 18 bases stayed unmatched. The CDR3 is CASSSQNLAGVTEGTQYF. CDR3 nucleotides: TGTGCCAGCAGCTCCCAGAATCTAGCGGGGGTCACCGAGGGGACCCAGTACTTC.

The rearrangement uses TRBV6-5 and TRBJ2-5; 8 nucleotides line up with TRBD1. V shed 0 bases, J shed 3 bases, and the junction held 6 bases outside the gene matches. This CDR3 is built from 16 residues. Germline V CDR1 and CDR2: MNHEY, SVGAGI. CDR3 in amino acids: CASSYSRDRWEETQYF. In DNA form, the CDR3 reads TGTGCCAGCAGTTACTCGAGGGACAGGTGGGAAGAGACCCAGTACTTC.

V is TRBV7-2 and J is TRBJ2-3; 7 bases are a match to TRBD2. Germline CDR1 and CDR2: SGHTA and FQGNSA. The CDR3 runs to 13 residues. Germline trimming cut 5 bases from V and 5 bases from J; bases unmatched to any gene: 4. The DNA of the CDR3 is TGTGCCAGCAGCCAAGGGAGGGGAGATACGCAGTATTTT. Amino acid sequence: CASSQGRGDTQYF. Full variable domain (missing parts from reference TRBV7-2 and TRBJ2-3): GAGVSQSPSNKVTEKGKDVELRCDPISGHTALYWYRQSLGQGLEFLIYFQGNSAPDKSGLPSDRFSAERTGGSVSTLTIQRTQQEDSAVYLCASSQGRGDTQYFGPGTRLTVL.

This clone has more than one count but fewer than ten. The CDR3 DNA follows: TGCGCCAGCAGCTTGCCAGGGACGGGGGCCAAAAACATTCAGTACTTC. Translation: CASSLPGTGAKNIQYF. The rearrangement joins TRBV4-3 to TRBJ2-4; D is possibly TRBD1 or TRBD2 (5 bases each). V lost 5 bases and J lost 1, with 15 bases in between. The germline CDR1 and CDR2 sequences are LGHNA and YSLEER. CDR3 length: 16 residues.

This clone was counted only a few times. This chain links TRBV5-6 with TRBJ2-2, with D hard to call. CDR1 is SGHDT and CDR2 is YYEEEE in the germline V gene. The ends were cut back, 0 bases at V and 0 bases at J, with 9 bases in the middle. The CDR3 spans 16 residues. The CDR3 sequence: CASSLDGYSNTGELFF. CDR3 nucleotide sequence: TGTGCCAGCAGCTTGGACGGATACTCGAACACCGGGGAGCTGTTTTTT.

The V gene is TRBV7-2, the J gene TRBJ2-7; 10 bases map to TRBD1. The J segment lost 3 bases and the V segment lost 4 bases, leaving 6 bases of the junction unmatched. This CDR3 has 15 amino acids. Looked up from germline, CDR1 is SGHTA and CDR2 is FQGNSA. CDR3 in amino acids: CASSSDRGPGYEQYF. DNA of the CDR3: TGTGCCAGCAGCTCCGACAGGGGGCCGGGCTACGAGCAGTACTTC.

This clone was picked up a small number of times. The V call is TRBV25-1, the J call TRBJ2-2; D ambiguous. V lost 4 bases, J lost 2 bases, and 11 bases lay in between. The CDR3 spans 15 residues. CDR1 MGHDK and CDR2 SYGVNS come from the germline V gene. CDR3 DNA sequence: TGTGCCAGCAGTGCCGGTTTCTATAACACCGGGGAGCTGTTTTTT. It yields the protein CASSAGFYNTGELFF. Drawing the rest from reference TRBV25-1 and TRBJ2-2, the complete variable domain is EADIYQTPRYLVIGTGKKITLECSQTMGHDKMYWYQQDPGMELHLIHYSYGVNSTEKGDLSSESTVSRIRTEHFPLTLESARPSHTSQYLCASSAGFYNTGELFFGEGSRLTVL.

As to this clone: Other DNA sequences in the same sample also yield this CDR3. J is TRBJ1-1 and V is TRBV5-1; the D is unclear. CDR3 length: 13 amino acids. From germline, CDR1 is SGHRS and CDR2 YFSETQ. Between the trimmed V and J ends, which lost 0 bases and 1 base, there was a span of 4 bases. The CDR3 DNA reads as TGCGCCAGCAGCTTGGCTGAGAACACTGAAGCTTTCTTT. Its translation is CASSLAENTEAFF.

This sequence joins TRBV7-2 and TRBJ2-5; D could derive from TRBD1 or TRBD2 (5 bases each). V was trimmed by 7 bases and J by 5 bases, leaving 23 bases between them. The germline V gene has CDR1 SGHTA and CDR2 FQGNSA. The CDR3 is 16 residues long. In nucleotides, the CDR3 is TGTGCCAGCACGCTAACTCCCGGGACCCTTGCGGAGACCCAGTACTTC. Its protein is CASTLTPGTLAETQYF.

This clone showed up just a few times. The chain employs TRBV7-9 and TRBJ2-1; D is unresolved. V gave up 8 bases and J gave up 6 bases, with 14 bases separating them. CDR1 is SEHNR and CDR2 is FQNEAQ in the germline V gene (reference sequence). This CDR3 has 13 residues. In nucleotides, the CDR3 is TGTGCCAGCCTCGGGCTACCTCTCAATGAGCAGTTCTTC. It codes for CASLGLPLNEQFF.

This clone turned up a few times. The chain carries TRBV7-3 and TRBJ1-2, with D unclear. CDR1 and CDR2 from the germline V gene are SGHTA and FQGTGA. V lost 3 bases to trimming and J lost 1 base, with 12 bases between them. There are 15 residues in the CDR3. The CDR3 loop reads CASSFGPIDNYGYTF. CDR3 sequence (DNA): TGTGCCAGCAGCTTCGGGCCAATTGATAACTATGGCTACACCTTC.

Only a few counts were recorded for this clone. The V and J genes are TRBV11-2 and TRBJ2-3, with 7 positions matching TRBD1. V trimming: 3 bases; J trimming: 3 bases; junction bases outside the gene matches: 3. Germline lookup yields CDR1 SGHAT and CDR2 FQNNGV. The CDR3 is 14 residues long. The CDR3 loop reads CASSLVGQTDTQYF. The CDR3 DNA reads as TGTGCCAGCAGCTTGGTGGGACAGACAGATACGCAGTATTTT.

A few counts support this clone. The rearrangement joins TRBV7-6 to TRBJ2-7, with 12 bases lining up with TRBD2. Germline V CDR1 and CDR2: SGHVS, FNYEAQ. The CDR3 spans 16 residues. The V and J ends lost 5 bases and 3 bases, in that order; junction bases with no gene match: 8. CDR3 residues: CASSLRLAGAGYEQYF. CDR3 nucleotide sequence: TGTGCCAGCAGCCTAAGACTAGCGGGGGCCGGCTACGAGCAGTACTTC.

This clone showed up just a few times. The chain uses TRBV5-4 and TRBJ1-6, with TRBD1 identical over 9 bases. Germline loops: CDR1 SGHNT, CDR2 YYREEE (reference sequence). With 3 bases clipped from V and 7 bases from J, the junction kept 8 bases outside the gene matches. The CDR3 is 16 amino acids. CDR3 in amino acids: CASSSAGTGWNSPLHF. Written as DNA, the CDR3 is TGTGCCAGCAGCTCTGCCGGGACAGGGTGGAATTCACCCCTCCACTTT. The complete variable domain, with remaining parts taken from reference TRBV5-4 and TRBJ1-6, reads ETGVTQSPTHLIKTRGQQVTLRCSSQSGHNTVSWYQQALGQGPQFIFQYYREEENGRGNFPPRFSGLQFPNYSSELNVNALELDDSALYLCASSSAGTGWNSPLHFGNGTRLTVT.

This clone was detected only a few times. The gene calls are TRBV5-1 and TRBJ1-1; D is possibly TRBD1 (5 bases). Germline CDR1 reads SGHRS; CDR2 reads YFSETQ. With 4 bases removed from V and 3 bases from J, the gap between germline ends came to 7 bases. This CDR3 region has 12 residues. The CDR3 is CASSIGDTEAFF. The CDR3, as DNA: TGCGCCAGCAGCATAGGGGACACTGAAGCTTTCTTT.